This T cell receptor (beta chain) was sequenced during a study of PD-1 blockade in classical Hodgkin lymphoma. Study-level background: With a 2-week interval, patients received intravenous nivolumab at 3 mg/kg.

Produced via immunoSEQ multiplex PCR; TCRdb's table is partial and in-frame only. Seen here are fewer than 50,000 clones, around four fifths observed once, and the top ten hold less than 40%. The CDR3 sequence is 13 residues long. Germline lookup yields CDR1 SGHTA and CDR2 FQGNSA. V was pared by 5 bases and J by 4 bases, with 9 bases between. The time point: cycle 4 day 1 (C4D1), after about 6 weeks of nivolumab. Every single patient, without exception, relapsed after autologous stem cell transplantation, and brentuximab vedotin exposure varied. This TCR came from a human donor with classical Hodgkin lymphoma. The starting material was peripheral blood mononuclear cells (PBMCs), obtained before the fourth cycle of nivolumab. The V call is TRBV7-2, the J call TRBJ1-5, with D possibly TRBD1 on 6 matching bases. The CDR3 loop reads CASSTQGNQPQHF. The CDR3 coding sequence is TGTGCCAGCAGCACACAGGGAAATCAGCCCCAGCATTTT.